The T cell receptor beta chain described here comes from a study of lymphopenia after photon versus proton radiotherapy. TCRdb keeps only in-frame clones here, not all; method: immunoSEQ multiplex PCR. Among about 50,000 clones listed, roughly 90% were seen once. The origin of this receptor is a woman in her forties with cholangiocarcinoma. The specimen comprised peripheral blood, sampled from a patient treated with photon-based radiotherapy.

The CDR3 region has the DNA TGCGCCAGCAGCTCCGGGACGGACTCCTACGAGCAGTACTTC. Protein: CASSSGTDSYEQYF. The chain joins TRBV5-1 to TRBJ2-5; D assignment may be TRBD1 or TRBD2 (5 bases each). The end of the DNA is better explained by TRBJ2-7, so the J call may be wrong. Germline V gene sequence: CDR1 SGHRS, CDR2 YFSETQ. CDR3 length: 14 residues.